This T cell receptor (beta chain) came from a study of T-cell memory formation after mild COVID-19. TCRdb passed the 5' RACE reads through MiXCR, listing each CDR3 protein once. The table has 200,000 to 250,000 distinct CDR3 sequences, around 27% seen once. Germline-derived CDR1 and CDR2 are DFQATT and SNEGSKA (reference sequence). V lost 0 bases, J lost 3 bases, and 17 bases lay in between. The CDR3 has 17 residues. In its sample, this clonotype was seen a few times. V usage is TRBV20-1 and J usage is TRBJ1-4; no reliable D call. The sequencing input was PBMCs or a T cell subset sorted from them (not recorded which). The receptor was isolated from an adult woman who had mild COVID-19 (a few samples of this study predate the infection). Cell type and time point are not known. The CDR3 coding sequence is TGCAGTGCTAGAGATGTTAGTAGGACCTGGGCTAATGAAAAACTGTTTTTT. This encodes CSARDVSRTWANEKLFF.